The entry below gives a single T cell receptor (beta chain) sequence along with its context. The data belong to a study of blood T cell repertoires in COVID-19. The protocol was immunoSEQ multiplex PCR, while the TCRdb copy is restricted to in-frame clones and leaves out a portion. The sample records around 200,000 clones, roughly 80% being singletons. Trimming removed 5 bases from V and 4 bases from J, with 12 bases in between. This CDR3 spans 14 amino acids. Germline V gene sequence: CDR1 LNHDA, CDR2 SQIVND (reference sequence). V and J are TRBV19 and TRBJ1-5; tentative D call: TRBD1 (6 bases). The sample comprised peripheral blood. This TCR came from a woman in her 50s with acute or convalescent COVID-19. CDR3 in amino acids: CASSSRDTNQPQHF. Here the CDR3 DNA reads TGTGCCAGTAGTTCCCGGGACACAAATCAGCCCCAGCATTTT.